Listed here are 7 T cell receptor beta chains from one sample, sequenced in a study of blood T cell repertoires in COVID-19. Method: immunoSEQ multiplex PCR; TCRdb's copy keeps in-frame clones and lacks some. The sample has some 16,000 clones; 80% to 90% are singletons. The sequencing input was peripheral blood. All receptors derive from a man in his fifties or sixties with acute or convalescent COVID-19.

The J gene is TRBJ1-1, the V gene TRBV6-5, with a weak D call TRBD1 (6 bases). This CDR3 contains 15 residues. V dropped 5 bases and J dropped 0 bases, with 13 bases sitting between them. The germline CDR1 and CDR2 sequences are MNHEY and SVGAGI. The CDR3 spells CASSRGSSVNTEAFF. Here the CDR3 DNA reads TGTGCCAGCAGTAGGGGGAGCTCGGTGAACACTGAAGCTTTCTTT.

The chain carries TRBV7-9 and TRBJ2-5; 9 bases align to TRBD1. J lost 3 bases, V lost 5 bases, and 4 bases had no gene match. The CDR3 contains 14 residues. Germline-derived CDR1 and CDR2 are SEHNR and FQNEAQ (reference sequence). The CDR3 DNA is TGTGCCAGCAGCCTGGGACAGGGAGAAGAGACCCAGTACTTC. This gives the protein CASSLGQGEETQYF.

The gene calls are TRBV19 and TRBJ2-7; D gene ambiguous. This CDR3 has 14 amino acids. Germline lookup yields CDR1 LNHDA and CDR2 SQIVND (reference sequence). With 1 base removed from V and 0 bases from J, the gap between germline ends came to 7 bases. Written as DNA, the CDR3 is TGTGCCAGTAGTATAGGAGGCACCTCCTACGAGCAGTACTTC. It encodes CASSIGGTSYEQYF.

The DNA of the CDR3 is TGCAGCGTTTCCAAAGGGAAGCGGGGTTGGGATACGCAGTATTTT. Translated, it gives CSVSKGKRGWDTQYF. The chain has TRBV29-1 and TRBJ2-3; TRBD2 matches 7 bases. V lost 5 bases, J lost 6 bases, and 14 bases stayed unmatched. The CDR3 extends over 15 amino acids. Looked up from germline, CDR1 is SQVTM and CDR2 is ANQGSEA.

V and J are TRBV24-1 and TRBJ1-1, with D unclear. The CDR3 contains 13 residues. CDR1 is KGHDR and CDR2 is SFDVKD in the germline V gene. V was clipped by 3 bases and J by 9 bases, with 13 bases between them. The CDR3 reads CATSDAGSGKAFF. CDR3 DNA: TGTGCCACCAGTGATGCCGGGTCGGGGAAAGCTTTCTTT.

CDR3 residues: CASRTLIHRDREKIEAFF. As DNA, the CDR3 is TGCGCCAGCCGTACACTCATACATCGGGACAGGGAAAAGATCGAAGCTTTCTTT. This chain connects TRBV10-1 to TRBJ1-1, with 9 bases fitting TRBD1. The CDR3 sequence is 18 residues long. V gave up 8 bases and J gave up 8 bases; unmatched junction bases: 24. CDR1 is WNHNN and CDR2 is SYGVQD in the germline V gene (reference sequence).

The chain employs TRBV25-1 and TRBJ2-7; 7 positions agree with TRBD1. Germline CDR1 and CDR2: MGHDK and SYGVNS. Trimming took 5 bases from V and 2 from J; bases not matched to a gene: 6. This CDR3 is built from 14 residues. The CDR3 DNA reads as TGTGCCAGCAGTCCACCGACAGGGCCCTACGAGCAGTACTTC. Amino acid sequence: CASSPPTGPYEQYF.